The clone carrying this T cell receptor (beta chain) turned up a few times. What it binds is not known. This record comes from a study of T-cell memory formation after mild COVID-19. Whole-study findings and limits: Contracting clones, day 15 to 85, had balanced CD4/CD8, and later expanders favored CD4+. Second-wave clones reaching peak frequency on day 37 lacked confirmed SARS-CoV-2 specificity. Some responding clones appeared in pre-infection memory, suggesting cross-reactive memory joined.

Sample barcodes and UMIs were carried by the TCR alpha and TCR beta cDNA libraries that 5'RACE generated with constant-segment primers. TCRdb re-analysed the 5' RACE reads in MiXCR, keeping a single row per CDR3 protein. This table has 390,000 or so distinct CDR3 sequences, 16% appearing once. The CDR3 sequence is 16 residues long. Trimming took off 4 bases at V and 3 bases at J, with 17 bases between the two ends. Germline assignment: CDR1 SNHLY and CDR2 FYNNEI. This receptor was obtained from a young man who had mild COVID-19 (a few samples of this study predate the infection). Cell type and time point are not known. The sample comprised PBMCs or a T cell subset sorted from them (not recorded which). The genes are TRBV2 and TRBJ2-3, with D possibly matching TRBD2 (6 bases). This CDR3 reads CASSALASEWTDTQYF. The CDR3 nucleotides read TGTGCCAGCAGTGCTTTGGCTAGCGAGTGGACAGATACGCAGTATTTT.